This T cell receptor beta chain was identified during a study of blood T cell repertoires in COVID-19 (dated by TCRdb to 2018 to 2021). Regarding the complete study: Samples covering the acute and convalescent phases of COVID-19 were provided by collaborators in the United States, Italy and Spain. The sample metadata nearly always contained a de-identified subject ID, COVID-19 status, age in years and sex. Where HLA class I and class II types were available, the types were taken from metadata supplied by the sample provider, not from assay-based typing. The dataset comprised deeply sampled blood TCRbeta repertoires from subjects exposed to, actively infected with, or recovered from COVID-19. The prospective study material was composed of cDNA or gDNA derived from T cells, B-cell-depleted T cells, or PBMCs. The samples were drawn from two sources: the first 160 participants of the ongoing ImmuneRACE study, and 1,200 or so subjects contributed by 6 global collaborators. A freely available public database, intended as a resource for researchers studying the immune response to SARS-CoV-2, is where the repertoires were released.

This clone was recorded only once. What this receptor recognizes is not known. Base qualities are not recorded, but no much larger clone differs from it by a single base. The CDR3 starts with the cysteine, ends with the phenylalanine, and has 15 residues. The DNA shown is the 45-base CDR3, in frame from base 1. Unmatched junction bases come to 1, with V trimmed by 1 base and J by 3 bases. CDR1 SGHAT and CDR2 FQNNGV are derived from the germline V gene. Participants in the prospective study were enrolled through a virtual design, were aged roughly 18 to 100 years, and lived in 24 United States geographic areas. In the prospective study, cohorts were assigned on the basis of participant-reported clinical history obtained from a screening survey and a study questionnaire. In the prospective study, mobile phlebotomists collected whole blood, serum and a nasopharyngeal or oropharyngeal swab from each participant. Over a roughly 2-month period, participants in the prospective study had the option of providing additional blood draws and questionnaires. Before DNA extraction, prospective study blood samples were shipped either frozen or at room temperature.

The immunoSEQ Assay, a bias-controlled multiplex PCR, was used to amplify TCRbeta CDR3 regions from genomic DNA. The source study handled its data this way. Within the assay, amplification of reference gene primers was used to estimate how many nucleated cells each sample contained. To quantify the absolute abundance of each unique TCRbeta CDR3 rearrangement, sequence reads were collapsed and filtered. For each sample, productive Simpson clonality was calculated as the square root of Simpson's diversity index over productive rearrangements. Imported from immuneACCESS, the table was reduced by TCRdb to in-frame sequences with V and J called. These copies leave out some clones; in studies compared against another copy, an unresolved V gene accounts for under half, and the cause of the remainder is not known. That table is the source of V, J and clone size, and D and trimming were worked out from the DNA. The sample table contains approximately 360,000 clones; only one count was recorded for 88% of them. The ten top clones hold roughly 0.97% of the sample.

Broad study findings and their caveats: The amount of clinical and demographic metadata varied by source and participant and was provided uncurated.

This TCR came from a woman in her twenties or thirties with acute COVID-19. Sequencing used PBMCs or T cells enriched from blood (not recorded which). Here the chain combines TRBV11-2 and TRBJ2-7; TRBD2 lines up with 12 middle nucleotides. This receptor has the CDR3 CASSLGLAGVYEQYF. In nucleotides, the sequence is TGTGCCAGCAGCTTAGGACTAGCGGGGGTCTACGAGCAGTACTTC.